These 20 T cell receptor beta chains share one sample of origin, sequenced in a study of cytomegalovirus exposure and HLA in healthy donors. In the PCR, 60 Vbeta and 13 Jbeta primers were used. The method was immunoSEQ multiplex PCR; TCRdb's version includes in-frame clones alone and lacks a portion of them. The sample has about 160,000 clones; over 60% are singletons. Specimen: PBMCs. The receptors originated from a woman aged 25-40 years in good health and CMV-seronegative.

The genes are TRBV2 and TRBJ2-7; D gene ambiguous. V lost 1 base and J lost 0, with 10 bases in between. The length of the CDR3 is 15 residues. The germline V gene encodes CDR1 SNHLY and CDR2 FYNNEI. CDR3 loop: CASSEGDHYSYEQYF. In DNA, the CDR3 is TGTGCCAGCAGTGAAGGAGACCACTACTCCTACGAGCAGTACTTC.

The chain employs TRBV5-1 and TRBJ1-1; TRBD1 agrees at 7 bases. The CDR3 is 19 residues long. Losses at the gene ends were 1 base for V and 6 bases for J; bases not matched to a gene: 21. From germline, CDR1 is SGHRS and CDR2 YFSETQ. CDR3 sequence: CASSLRDFQQGPGRPEAFF. Written as DNA, the CDR3 is TGCGCCAGCAGCTTGCGCGACTTCCAACAGGGGCCTGGGCGTCCTGAAGCTTTCTTT.

In this sample, this clone turned up once. The rearrangement uses TRBV29-1 and TRBJ1-2; 10 bases are a match to TRBD1. This CDR3 comprises 13 residues. V was clipped by 7 bases and J by 5 bases; unmatched bases: 7. Germline-derived CDR1 and CDR2 are SQVTM and ANQGSEA. This chain's CDR3 is CSAWTGGDYGYTF. CDR3 coding DNA: TGCAGCGCCTGGACAGGGGGGGATTATGGCTACACCTTC.

Only one count was recorded for this clone. The chain uses TRBV29-1 and TRBJ1-4; D unclear. This CDR3 has 12 amino acids. Trimming removed 4 bases from V and 5 bases from J, with 8 bases in between. Germline V lookup: CDR1 SQVTM, CDR2 ANQGSEA. The CDR3 is CSVGALNEKLFF. The DNA of the CDR3 is TGCAGCGTTGGGGCATTAAATGAAAAACTGTTTTTT. Based on the CDR3 plus reference TRBV29-1 and TRBJ1-4, the full variable domain is SAVISQKPSRDICQRGTSLTIQCQVDSQVTMMFWYRQQPGQSLTLIATANQGSEATYESGFVIDKFPISRPNLTFSTLTVSNMSPEDSSIYLCSVGALNEKLFFGSGTQLSVL.

This clone was detected once. V is TRBV4-3 and J is TRBJ2-3, with TRBD1 matching 7 bases. Germline-derived CDR1 and CDR2 are LGHNA and YSLEER. There are 16 residues in the CDR3. The V and J ends lost 5 bases and 2 bases, in that order; junction bases with no gene match: 10. In nucleotides, the CDR3 is TGCGCCAGCAGCTTCCGTTACGGGACAGACACAGATACGCAGTATTTT. Its protein is CASSFRYGTDTDTQYF.

The rearrangement uses TRBV6-1 and TRBJ2-1; 9 nucleotides line up with TRBD2. V lost 1 base and J lost 5; bases outside the gene matches: 9. The CDR3 has 17 amino acids. CDR1 and CDR2 from the germline V gene are MNHNS and SASEGT. The DNA for the CDR3 is TGTGCCAGCAGTGAAGTTCTGTGGCTAGCGGGGAACAATGAGCAGTTCTTC. Its translation is CASSEVLWLAGNNEQFF.

This clone has just one count. This rearrangement joins TRBV5-4 to TRBJ2-7, with 13 bases matching TRBD2. The CDR3 covers 15 residues. Germline-derived CDR1 and CDR2 are SGHNT and YYREEE (reference sequence). Trimming cost V 3 bases and J 3 bases; bases outside gene matches: 3. CDR3 protein: CASSSGLAGVYEQYF. CDR3 nucleotide sequence: TGTGCCAGCAGCTCCGGACTAGCGGGAGTCTACGAGCAGTACTTC.

This clone came up a few times. The rearrangement joins TRBV9 to TRBJ2-2; D not resolved. V was trimmed by 0 bases and J by 0 bases, leaving 3 bases between them. CDR3 length equals 14 residues. Germline V lookup: CDR1 SGDLS, CDR2 YYNGEE. CDR3 amino acids: CASSVVTNTGELFF. The CDR3 nucleotides are TGTGCCAGCAGCGTAGTAACGAACACCGGGGAGCTGTTTTTT.

A note on this clone: Relative to the germline gene, one junction end is altered; a read error may explain this. The rearrangement links TRBV6-1 to TRBJ1-2; D gene uncertain. CDR1 is MNHNS, CDR2 SASEGT, per germline. This CDR3 is built from 15 residues. The CDR3 DNA reads as TGTGCCAGCCAGCCCGGGATCACGGGTTACTATGGCTACCCCTTC. Translation: CASQPGITGYYGYPF.

This clone was detected only a few times. The V and J genes are TRBV6-6 and TRBJ1-1; 8 nucleotides match TRBD1. Germline V gives CDR1 MNHNY, CDR2 SVGAGI (reference sequence). Trimming removed 2 bases from V and 11 bases from J; junction bases left unmatched: 10. This CDR3 comprises 14 residues. The CDR3 here is CASSYHSDRAEAFF. The CDR3 DNA reads TGTGCCAGCAGTTACCATTCGGACAGGGCGGAGGCTTTCTTT.

V usage is TRBV28 and J usage is TRBJ2-7; 8 nucleotides align to TRBD1. This CDR3 comprises 13 residues. The germline V gene encodes CDR1 MDHEN and CDR2 SYDVKM. V gave up 6 bases and J gave up 3 bases; unmatched junction bases: 4. CDR3 loop: CASRTGELYEQYF. CDR3 bases: TGTGCCAGCAGGACAGGGGAACTCTACGAGCAGTACTTC. Full variable domain (missing parts from reference TRBV28 and TRBJ2-7): DVKVTQSSRYLVKRTGEKVFLECVQDMDHENMFWYRQDPGLGLRLIYFSYDVKMKEKGDIPEGYSVSREKKERFSLILESASTNQTSMYLCASRTGELYEQYFGPGTRLTVT.

The CDR3 sequence is CASSYRQGQLPMNTEAFF. The CDR3 nucleotides are TGTGCCAGCAGCTACCGACAGGGCCAGTTACCTATGAACACTGAAGCTTTCTTT. The rearrangement joins TRBV7-8 to TRBJ1-1; 7 nucleotides agree with TRBD1. J lost 0 bases, V lost 4 bases, and 14 bases had no gene match. CDR1 is SGHVS, CDR2 FQNEAQ, per germline. This CDR3 region has 18 residues.

The chain combines TRBV18 with TRBJ2-7; 7 nucleotides agree with TRBD1. J was trimmed by 2 bases and V by 4 bases; bases with no gene match: 5. CDR1 is KGHSH and CDR2 is LQKENI in the germline V gene. This CDR3 has 14 amino acids. The CDR3 is CASSQGAVTYEQYF. In nucleotides, the CDR3 is TGTGCCAGCTCACAGGGGGCGGTCACCTACGAGCAGTACTTC.

V is TRBV19 and J is TRBJ2-1, with 9 bases identical to TRBD2. V lost 1 base to trimming and J lost 6 bases; unmatched junction nucleotides: 7. This CDR3 has 16 amino acids. CDR1 is LNHDA, CDR2 SQIVND, per germline (reference sequence). CDR3 in DNA: TGTGCCAGTAGTATAGCACCAGCGGGAGGTACCAATGAGCAGTTCTTC. Protein product: CASSIAPAGGTNEQFF.

The rearrangement links TRBV2 to TRBJ1-1; D not certain. Trimming removed 1 base from V and 10 bases from J, with 13 bases in between. Looked up from germline, CDR1 is SNHLY and CDR2 is FYNNEI. The CDR3 consists of 13 residues. CDR3 protein: CASSEVGARGAFF. For the CDR3, the DNA is TGTGCCAGCAGTGAAGTAGGCGCCCGGGGAGCTTTCTTT. The full variable domain, its missing parts supplied by reference TRBV2 and TRBJ1-1, is EPEVTQTPSHQVTQMGQEVILRCVPISNHLYFYWYRQILGQKVEFLVSFYNNEISEKSEIFDDQFSVERPDGSNFTLKIRSTKLEDSAMYFCASSEVGARGAFFGQGTRLTVV.

Here the CDR3 reads CASSKVSGRTEAFF. DNA for the CDR3: TGTGCCAGCAGCAAAGTGTCAGGGCGCACTGAAGCTTTCTTT. This chain connects TRBV21-1 to TRBJ1-1; the table's D call of TRBD1 was not tested on the DNA. TRBV21-1 is flagged as a pseudogene. The CDR3 has 14 residues.

This rearrangement joins TRBV5-8 to TRBJ1-4, with TRBD1 identical over 7 bases. Trimming removed 4 bases from V and 0 bases from J; junction bases left unmatched: 9. This CDR3 is built from 17 residues. The germline gives CDR1 SGHTS, CDR2 YDEGEE. This CDR3 is CASSVGTAPATNEKLFF. Here the CDR3 DNA reads TGTGCCAGCAGCGTTGGGACAGCGCCTGCAACTAATGAAAAACTGTTTTTT.

Here the CDR3 DNA reads TGCAGTGCTATGGGGGCCAGTGGCTACACCTTC. Encoded protein: CSAMGASGYTF. The chain employs TRBV20-1 and TRBJ1-2; tentative D call: TRBD1 (6 bases). The CDR3 runs 11 residues. Trimming took 4 bases from V and 7 from J, leaving 10 bases between them. The germline V gene encodes CDR1 DFQATT and CDR2 SNEGSKA (reference sequence).

This rearrangement joins TRBV29-1 to TRBJ1-1; D is undetermined. The length of the CDR3 is 14 residues. Germline V CDR1 and CDR2: SQVTM, ANQGSEA. Trimming left V 5 bases short and J 3 bases short, with 16 bases between. CDR3 amino acids: CSVSDSETDTEAFF. The CDR3 nucleotides are TGCAGCGTTTCGGACTCGGAGACGGACACTGAAGCTTTCTTT.

The gene calls are TRBV5-1 and TRBJ1-1, with 11 bases aligning to TRBD1. The CDR3 has 17 residues. V gave up 2 bases and J gave up 9 bases; unmatched junction bases: 15. The germline gives CDR1 SGHRS, CDR2 YFSETQ. The CDR3 loop reads CASSFLDRGRIGQKAFF. The DNA for the CDR3 is TGCGCCAGCAGCTTCTTGGACAGGGGGCGAATCGGACAAAAAGCTTTCTTT.